The 14 T cell receptor beta chains listed next were all sequenced from one sample in a study of shared clonotypes between healthy human individuals. Sequenced by immunoSEQ multiplex PCR; TCRdb stores in-frame clones only, minus some. The sample lists roughly 2 million clones; roughly 95% were seen once. The sequenced sample was naive CD4+ T cells sorted from blood. Subset indicated: CD45RA+ positively selected. The receptor set was obtained from a young man in good health.

The V gene is TRBV30, the J gene TRBJ1-4; the D gene is possibly TRBD1 (5 bases). This CDR3 is built from 12 residues. The germline CDR1 and CDR2 sequences are GTSNPN and SVGIG (reference sequence). V lost 8 bases to trimming and J lost 5 bases, with 12 bases between them. The CDR3 loop is CAGDRANEKLFF. The CDR3 coding sequence is TGTGCCGGGGACCGGGCAAATGAAAAACTGTTTTTT.

V and J are TRBV2 and TRBJ1-2; 8 positions agree with TRBD1. The CDR3 loop spans 14 amino acids. CDR1 SNHLY and CDR2 FYNNEI come from the germline V gene. Losses at the gene ends were 6 bases for V and 7 bases for J; bases not matched to a gene: 10. The CDR3 reads CASRIAGGVGGYTF. For the CDR3, the DNA is TGTGCCAGCAGAATAGCAGGGGGCGTTGGTGGCTACACCTTC.

Ten or more counts support this clone. This sequence joins TRBV30 and TRBJ1-2, with no clear D. Germline-derived CDR1 and CDR2 are GTSNPN and SVGIG (reference sequence). CDR3 length: 15 amino acids. The V end lost 0 bases, the J end lost 4 bases, and 15 bases lay between the germline ends. The DNA for the CDR3 is TGTGCCTGGAGTGTACTCCCAGGAGGGAGCTATGGCTACACCTTC. It codes for CAWSVLPGGSYGYTF.

This chain connects TRBV14 to TRBJ1-4; a possible D gene is TRBD1 (5 bases). V lost 5 bases and J 5 bases, leaving 15 bases between the germline ends. Germline CDR1 SGHDN, CDR2 FVKESK. The CDR3 extends over 15 amino acids. The CDR3 sequence: CASSSTGGLNEKLFF. CDR3 sequence (DNA): TGTGCCAGCAGCTCTACAGGAGGGTTAAATGAAAAACTGTTTTTT.

V gene TRBV2 combines with J gene TRBJ1-6, with D possibly matching TRBD1 (6 bases). Germline lookup yields CDR1 SNHLY and CDR2 FYNNEI. V shed 8 bases and J shed 6 bases, with 14 bases lying between them. The CDR3 consists of 14 residues. The CDR3 nucleotides read TGTGCCAGCGCTCGACAGGCCTTTAATTCACCCCTCCACTTT. Residues: CASARQAFNSPLHF.

The rearrangement joins TRBV27 to TRBJ2-1; D possibly corresponds to TRBD2 (8 bases). Trimming removed 4 bases from V and 5 bases from J, with 30 bases in between. In germline, CDR1 is MNHEY, CDR2 SMNVEV (reference sequence). The CDR3 is 20 amino acids. CDR3 residues: CASSSRGLHRGLVRNNEQFF. CDR3 sequence (DNA): TGTGCCAGCAGTTCACGAGGCCTCCACAGGGGACTAGTTAGGAACAATGAGCAGTTCTTC.

The chain uses TRBV9 and TRBJ1-1, with a weak D call TRBD1 (6 bases). The CDR3 is 15 residues long. With 5 bases removed from V and 0 bases from J, the gap between germline ends came to 14 bases. CDR1 is SGDLS and CDR2 is YYNGEE in the germline V gene. The CDR3 sequence is CASSGGPGMNTEAFF. The CDR3 DNA is TGTGCCAGCAGTGGGGGGCCCGGCATGAACACTGAAGCTTTCTTT.

The V call is TRBV30, the J call TRBJ2-5, with D tentatively TRBD2 (6 bases). V was clipped by 0 bases and J by 4 bases, with 15 bases between them. Germline V gene data show CDR1 as GTSNPN and CDR2 as SVGIG (reference sequence). The CDR3 covers 15 residues. CDR3 sequence (DNA): TGTGCCTGGAGTGTATCAAGGAGGGGAGGAGAGACCCAGTACTTC. Protein: CAWSVSRRGGETQYF.

Regarding this clone: Other DNA sequences of this sample code for an identical CDR3. The CDR3 protein is CASSLTGGGYEQYF. Here the CDR3 DNA reads TGTGCCAGTAGCTTGACAGGGGGCGGCTACGAGCAGTACTTC. The chain employs TRBV19 and TRBJ2-7, with 10 bases identical to TRBD1. The length of the CDR3 is 14 residues. CDR1 and CDR2 from the germline V gene are LNHDA and SQIVND (reference sequence). V was clipped by 6 bases and J by 3 bases; unmatched bases: 5.

The chain has TRBV6-5 and TRBJ1-6, with D unclear. V lost 5 bases, J lost 5 bases, and 4 bases lay in between. In germline, CDR1 is MNHEY, CDR2 SVGAGI. The CDR3 spans 12 residues. The CDR3 protein is CASSINNSPLHF. Here the CDR3 DNA reads TGTGCCAGCAGTATTAATAATTCACCCCTCCACTTT.

The chain links TRBV7-9 to TRBJ2-1, with 8 bases aligning to TRBD1. This CDR3 contains 16 residues. V was pared by 1 base and J by 5 bases, with 7 bases of the junction left unmatched. CDR1 is SEHNR, CDR2 FQNEAQ, per germline (reference sequence). In DNA, the CDR3 is TGTGCCAGCAGCTTAGATCACAGGGGGGTGCACAATGAGCAGTTCTTC. It is translated as CASSLDHRGVHNEQFF.

The chain is built from TRBV5-1 and TRBJ2-5; a possible D gene is TRBD1 (5 bases). Per germline, CDR1 SGHRS and CDR2 YFSETQ. The CDR3 contains 15 residues. V shed 1 base and J shed 7 bases, with 17 bases lying between them. The CDR3 reads CASSLSGSDGWTQYF. CDR3 nucleotides: TGCGCCAGCAGCTTGTCAGGGTCCGATGGCTGGACCCAGTACTTC.

The V call is TRBV5-4, the J call TRBJ2-5, with D perhaps matching TRBD1 or TRBD2 (5 bases each). Per the germline V gene, CDR1 is SGHNT and CDR2 is YYREEE (reference sequence). The CDR3 loop spans 15 amino acids. The V end lost 0 bases, the J end lost 1 base, and 10 bases lay between the germline ends. The chain's CDR3 is CASSLVGASQETQYF. DNA for the CDR3: TGTGCCAGCAGCTTGGTCGGGGCCAGCCAAGAGACCCAGTACTTC.

The sample holds one count of this clone. The rearrangement joins TRBV5-1 to TRBJ1-1; D may be TRBD1 (6 bases). Germline-derived CDR1 and CDR2 are SGHRS and YFSETQ. This CDR3 contains 14 residues. V gave up 4 bases and J gave up 2 bases, with 12 bases separating them. The CDR3 DNA follows: TGCGCCAGCAGCACGGACAGTAGAAACACTGAAGCTTTCTTT. This translates into CASSTDSRNTEAFF.